This TCR beta chain was retrieved from a study of persistence of HIV-infected CD4 T cells (dated by TCRdb to 2020 to 2022). Background for the entire study: The study isolated CMV- and HIV-1 Gag-responding CD4+ T cells from ART-treated individuals to examine antigen-driven clonal expansion of HIV-1-infected cells. Participants had been on suppressive ART for a median of 8 years. Apart from two participants who underwent leukapheresis at a single time point, peripheral blood samples of up to roughly 180 mL were collected from participants at multiple time points. Proviral sequencing was used to assess clonality among infected cells, whereas TCRbeta sequencing gauged the clonality of all cells within each sorted population. In the cross-participant TCR cluster analysis, 8 participants were included for CMV and 6 or 7 participants were included for Gag. General conclusions and limits of the study: TCRbeta richness in CMV- and Gag-responding cells was significantly lower than in anti-CD3/anti-CD28-responding cells; CMV-responding cells had higher oligoclonality than CD3/CD28-stimulated and Gag-responding cells. Antigen-responding cells were enriched for expanded CDR3beta sequences that were degenerate, which suggests that CD4+ responses to CMV and Gag underwent convergent selection. Only a small number of individuals took part in the study, and the range of antigens tested was limited. Within the same sorted populations, how oligoclonal the TCRs were correlated with how oligoclonal the proviruses were. Bulk TCR analyses could not be restricted to the rare CMV-responding cells that actually carried HIV-1 proviruses.

Details on this clone: Its antigen has not been determined. The input lacks base qualities; no much larger clone sits a single base away.

The immunoSEQ hsTCRB assay version 4, run in survey mode, was used to sequence TCRbeta repertoires from genomic DNA. Genomic DNA was diluted to 7.5 to 10 ng/uL, using up to 1 ug per sample for TCRbeta sequencing. On the authors' methods: TCRbeta data analysis was done in ImmunoSeq Analyzer 3.0, and diversity was calculated on productive nucleotide rearrangements. Lower-bound TCR diversity was estimated with the improved Chao index, and clonality with the Gini coefficient using the Immunarch R package. When different nucleotide rearrangements encoded the same CDR3beta amino acid sequence, each rearrangement was treated as a distinct clonotype. Differential abundance analysis found TCRbeta sequences that were significantly enriched in antigen-responding cells compared with anti-CD3/anti-CD28-activated cells. Using predicted peptide-MHC specificity as the basis, GLIPH2 grouped TCRs into clusters, both for each participant individually and for the merged data sets that combined participants. TCRdb's version of the immuneACCESS table is confined to in-frame rearrangements and falls short of the full clone set. An unresolved V gene accounts for under half of the shortfall where checked; the remainder is of unknown origin. The V and J calls and clone size are taken from that table; D and trimming were inferred from the DNA. The sample table holds 38,000 or so clones, of which 85% to 90% were seen once. Roughly 5.6% of the sample comes from the top ten.

CDR1 LGHNA and CDR2 YNFKEQ were looked up in the germline V gene. The cysteine opens and the phenylalanine closes a CDR3 of 17 amino acids. The sequence is cut down to CDR3 DNA, 51 bases in frame from base 1. The junction carries 18 bases between V and J, which are trimmed by 0 bases and 5 bases respectively. Taken with the paper, the label for treatment or condition translates to: suppressive antiretroviral therapy. A pool of overlapping HIV-1 Gag 15-mer peptides, at roughly 0.91 ug per peptide per mL, was used to stimulate the cells. Memory populations depleted of antigen-responding cells were obtained by sorting nonresponding CD40L-negative CD69-negative CD45RO-high memory CD4+ T cells. HIV-1-infected adults in whom suppressive ART had been started during chronic infection were enrolled as participants. Participants had undetectable plasma HIV-1 RNA below 50 copies/mL for at least 4 years. To be included, a participant needed positive CMV serology and a CD4+ T cell count above 400 cells/uL. Before stimulation, PBMCs were isolated using density centrifugation and then depleted of CD8+ T cells. For under 20 hours, the CD8-depleted PBMCs were stimulated with anti-CD28/CD49d costimulation, a CD40-blocking antibody, and enfuvirtide to prevent new infections. Cells were sorted on a Beckman Coulter MoFlo Legacy or XDP sorter, with propidium iodide excluding dead cells. The QIAamp DNA Mini Kit was used for genomic DNA extraction from samples above one million cells, and the Quick-DNA Microprep Kit was used otherwise.

The sequence came from an adult with HIV. The donor label of this sample is uncertain. The sequencing here drew on cultured CD4+ T cells from PBMCs, taken from a patient who received antiretroviral therapy. The sample's cell subset or site, from its label and the paper: CD40L-CD69- CD45RO-high memory CD4 T cells not responding to Gag peptides. The chain employs TRBV4-2 and TRBJ2-3, and the D gene may be TRBD2, 7 bases matching. The DNA reads TGTGCCAGCAGCCAAGAGGCGGGGGCGCCCAGTTTAGATACGCAGTATTTT. It is translated as CASSQEAGAPSLDTQYF.